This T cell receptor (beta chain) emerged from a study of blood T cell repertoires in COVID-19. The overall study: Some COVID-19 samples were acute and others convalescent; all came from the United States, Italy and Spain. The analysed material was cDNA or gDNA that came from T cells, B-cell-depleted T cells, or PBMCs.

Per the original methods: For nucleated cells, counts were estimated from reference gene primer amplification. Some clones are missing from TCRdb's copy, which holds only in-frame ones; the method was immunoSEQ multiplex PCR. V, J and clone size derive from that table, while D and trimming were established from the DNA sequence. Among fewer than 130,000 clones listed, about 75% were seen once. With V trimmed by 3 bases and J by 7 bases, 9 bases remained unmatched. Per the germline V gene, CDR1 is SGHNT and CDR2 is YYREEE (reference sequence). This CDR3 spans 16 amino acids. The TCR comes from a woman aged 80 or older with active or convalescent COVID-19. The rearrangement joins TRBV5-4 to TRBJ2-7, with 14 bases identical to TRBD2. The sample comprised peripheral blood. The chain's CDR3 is CASSSPGLAGVREQYF. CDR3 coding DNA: TGTGCCAGCAGCTCACCGGGACTAGCGGGAGTAAGGGAGCAGTACTTC.